The clone carrying this T cell receptor beta chain was seen more than once but under ten times. What it recognizes is unknown. This record comes from a study of T cells after yellow fever vaccination. Via MiXCR, TCRdb re-called the 5' RACE reads, giving one row per CDR3 protein. This table holds some 300,000 distinct CDR3 sequences, 8.7% found once. Study-wide results and limits: Reappearance after the booster was seen for most primary-vaccination clones, at 96% CD4 and 70% to 90% CD8. Weaker in magnitude, the secondary response showed a faster peak on day 5 versus 15. Abundant clonotypes from the bulk population could contaminate FACS-sorted repertoires.

The TCR sequence derives from a man between 18 and 29 years old who received the YFV17D yellow fever vaccine. Material: CD4+ T cells sorted from PBMCs, obtained 5 days after the yellow fever booster vaccination.

The CDR3 protein is CSAQGYEQYF. As DNA, the CDR3 is TGCAGTGCTCAGGGTTACGAGCAGTACTTC. J is TRBJ2-7 and V is TRBV20-1, with a possible D match to TRBD1 (5 bases). CDR1 is DFQATT, CDR2 SNEGSKA, per germline (reference sequence). With 5 bases removed from V and 4 bases from J, the gap between germline ends came to 6 bases. The CDR3 spans 10 residues.